This T cell receptor beta chain emerged from a study of beta chain features in type 1 diabetes. Study details: Sorted cell examination encompassed 100 million to 110 million cells across all samples.

This CDR3 comprises 15 residues. V dropped 3 bases and J dropped 4; count of bases not matched to a gene: 2. Germline loops: CDR1 KGHSH, CDR2 LQKENI. In its sample, this clone was seen a few times. Since all of the isolated RNA was reverse transcribed, expressed TCRB transcripts were what got sequenced. Sequencing was performed with immunoSEQ multiplex PCR; in TCRdb, only in-frame clones are kept and a portion is missing. The sample lists around 500,000 clones; around 10% were seen once. The material sequenced was naive CD4+ T cells from blood. The chain carries TRBV18 and TRBJ2-1; 11 bases line up with TRBD2. This sequence originates from a young woman in good health. This CDR3 is CASSPGLAAYNEQFF. In DNA, the CDR3 is TGTGCCAGCTCACCGGGACTAGCGGCATACAATGAGCAGTTCTTC.